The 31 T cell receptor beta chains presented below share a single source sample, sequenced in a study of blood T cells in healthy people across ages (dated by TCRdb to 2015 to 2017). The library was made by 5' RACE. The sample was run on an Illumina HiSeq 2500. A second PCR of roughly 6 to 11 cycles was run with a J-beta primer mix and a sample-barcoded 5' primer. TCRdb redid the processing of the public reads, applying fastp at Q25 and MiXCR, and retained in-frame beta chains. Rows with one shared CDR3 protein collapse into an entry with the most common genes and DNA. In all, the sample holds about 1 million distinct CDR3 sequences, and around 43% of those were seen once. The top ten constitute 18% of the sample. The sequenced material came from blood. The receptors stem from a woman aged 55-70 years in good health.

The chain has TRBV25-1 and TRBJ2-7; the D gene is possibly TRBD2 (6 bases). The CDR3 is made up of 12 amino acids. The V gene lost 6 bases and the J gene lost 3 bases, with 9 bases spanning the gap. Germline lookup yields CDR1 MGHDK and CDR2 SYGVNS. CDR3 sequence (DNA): TGTGCCAGCAGGGTGGGGGGCTACGAGCAGTACTTC. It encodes CASRVGGYEQYF.

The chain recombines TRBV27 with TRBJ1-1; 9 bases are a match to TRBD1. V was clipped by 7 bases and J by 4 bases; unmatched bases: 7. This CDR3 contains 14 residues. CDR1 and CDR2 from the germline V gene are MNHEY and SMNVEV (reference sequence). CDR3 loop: CASNPGTGTTEAFF. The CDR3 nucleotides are TGTGCCAGCAACCCCGGGACAGGGACCACTGAAGCTTTCTTT.

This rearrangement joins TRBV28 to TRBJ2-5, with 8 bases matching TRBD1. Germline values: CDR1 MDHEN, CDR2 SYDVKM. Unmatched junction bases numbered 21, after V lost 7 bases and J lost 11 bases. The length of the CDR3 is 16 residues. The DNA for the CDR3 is TGTGCCAGCATGCCCCCTCGACAGGGGCGCAACAATGAGCAGTACTTC. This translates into CASMPPRQGRNNEQYF. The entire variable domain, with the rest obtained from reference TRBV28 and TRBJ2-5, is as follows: DVKVTQSSRYLVKRTGEKVFLECVQDMDHENMFWYRQDPGLGLRLIYFSYDVKMKEKGDIPEGYSVSREKKERFSLILESASTNQTSMYLCASMPPRQGRNNEQYFGPGTRLLVL.

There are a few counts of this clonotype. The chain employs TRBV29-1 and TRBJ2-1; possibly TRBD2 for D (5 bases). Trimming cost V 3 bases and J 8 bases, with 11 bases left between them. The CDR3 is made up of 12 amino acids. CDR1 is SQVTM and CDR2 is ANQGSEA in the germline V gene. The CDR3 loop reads CSVEGVRDEQFF. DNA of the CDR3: TGCAGCGTTGAGGGAGTTCGGGATGAGCAGTTCTTC.

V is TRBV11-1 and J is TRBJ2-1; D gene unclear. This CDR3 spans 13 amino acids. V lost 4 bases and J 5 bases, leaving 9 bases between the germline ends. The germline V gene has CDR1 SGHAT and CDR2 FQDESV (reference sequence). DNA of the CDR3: TGTGCCAGCAGCTCATTTGGTAACAATGAGCAGTTCTTC. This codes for CASSSFGNNEQFF.

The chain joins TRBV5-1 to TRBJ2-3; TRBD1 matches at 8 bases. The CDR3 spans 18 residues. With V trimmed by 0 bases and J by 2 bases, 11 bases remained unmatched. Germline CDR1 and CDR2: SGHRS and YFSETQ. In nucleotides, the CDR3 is TGCGCCAGCAGCTTGGAGTTATTGGACAGGGTTACCACAGATACGCAGTATTTT. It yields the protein CASSLELLDRVTTDTQYF.

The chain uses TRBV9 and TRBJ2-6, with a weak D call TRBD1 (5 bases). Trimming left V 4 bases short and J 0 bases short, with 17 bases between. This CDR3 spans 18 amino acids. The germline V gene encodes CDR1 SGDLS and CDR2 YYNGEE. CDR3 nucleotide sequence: TGTGCCAGCAGCCATGATCCGACAGCTAGCTCTGGGGCCAACGTCCTGACTTTC. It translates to CASSHDPTASSGANVLTF.

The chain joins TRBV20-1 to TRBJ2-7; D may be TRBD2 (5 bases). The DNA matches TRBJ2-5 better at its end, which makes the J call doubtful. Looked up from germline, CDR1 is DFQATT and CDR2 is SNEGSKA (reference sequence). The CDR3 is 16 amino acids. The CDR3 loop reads CSARDRGSRALETQYF. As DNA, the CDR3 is TGCAGTGCTAGAGATCGGGGATCGCGCGCCCTGGAGACCCAGTACTTC.

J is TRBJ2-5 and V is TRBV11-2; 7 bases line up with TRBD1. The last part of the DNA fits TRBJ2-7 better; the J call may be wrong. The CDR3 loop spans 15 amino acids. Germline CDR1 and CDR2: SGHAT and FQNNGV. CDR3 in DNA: TGTGCCAGCAGCTTAGCCGGGACAGTTAATTACGAGCAGTACTTC. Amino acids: CASSLAGTVNYEQYF.

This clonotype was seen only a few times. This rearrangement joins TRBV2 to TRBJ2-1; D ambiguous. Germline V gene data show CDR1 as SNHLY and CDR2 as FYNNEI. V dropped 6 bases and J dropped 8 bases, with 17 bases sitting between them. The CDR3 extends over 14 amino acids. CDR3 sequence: CASRLEQFVDEQFF. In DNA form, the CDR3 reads TGTGCCAGCAGGCTCGAGCAGTTTGTCGATGAGCAGTTCTTC.

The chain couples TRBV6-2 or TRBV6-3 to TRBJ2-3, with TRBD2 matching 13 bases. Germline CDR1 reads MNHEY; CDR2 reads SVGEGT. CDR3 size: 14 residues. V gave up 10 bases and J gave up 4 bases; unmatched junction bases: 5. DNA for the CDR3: TGTGCCACCCGGACTAGCGGGAGCTCAGATACGCAGTATTTT. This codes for CATRTSGSSDTQYF.

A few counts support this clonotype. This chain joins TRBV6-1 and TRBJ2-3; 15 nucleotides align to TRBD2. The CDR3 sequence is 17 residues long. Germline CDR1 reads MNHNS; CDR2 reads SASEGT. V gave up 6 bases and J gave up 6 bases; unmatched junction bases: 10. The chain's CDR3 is CASSGLAGGPKGDTQYF. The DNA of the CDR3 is TGTGCCAGCAGCGGACTAGCGGGAGGGCCCAAGGGCGATACGCAGTATTTT.

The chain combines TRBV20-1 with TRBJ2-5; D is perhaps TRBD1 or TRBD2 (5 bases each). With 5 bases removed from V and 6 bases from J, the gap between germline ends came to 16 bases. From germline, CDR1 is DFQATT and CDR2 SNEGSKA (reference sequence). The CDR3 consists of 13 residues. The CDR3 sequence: CSAVEGQGKTQYF. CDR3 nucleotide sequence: TGCAGTGCTGTAGAGGGGCAGGGCAAGACCCAGTACTTC.

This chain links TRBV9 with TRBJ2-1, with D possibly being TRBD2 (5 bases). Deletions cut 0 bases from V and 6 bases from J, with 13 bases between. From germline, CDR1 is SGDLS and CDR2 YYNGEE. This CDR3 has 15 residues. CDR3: CASSVGGGRGNEQFF. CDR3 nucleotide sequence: TGTGCCAGCAGCGTAGGAGGCGGGCGAGGCAATGAGCAGTTCTTC.

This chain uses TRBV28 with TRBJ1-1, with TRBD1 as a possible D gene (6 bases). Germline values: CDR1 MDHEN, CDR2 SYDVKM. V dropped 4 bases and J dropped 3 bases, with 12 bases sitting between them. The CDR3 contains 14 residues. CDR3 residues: CASSYRTVDTEAFF. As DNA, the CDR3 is TGTGCCAGCAGTTACAGGACAGTTGACACTGAAGCTTTCTTT.

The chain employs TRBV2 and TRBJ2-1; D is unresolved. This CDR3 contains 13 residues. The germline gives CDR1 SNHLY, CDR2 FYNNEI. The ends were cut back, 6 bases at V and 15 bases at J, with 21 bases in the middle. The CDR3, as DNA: TGTGCCAGCAGCCCCACCATTCTAGGAGATCTGTTCTTC. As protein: CASSPTILGDLFF.

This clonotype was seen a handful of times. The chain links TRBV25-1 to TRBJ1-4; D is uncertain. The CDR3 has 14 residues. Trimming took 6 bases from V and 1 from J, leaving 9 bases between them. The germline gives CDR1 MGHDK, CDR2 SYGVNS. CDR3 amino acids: CASRGRQTNEKLFF. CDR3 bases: TGTGCCAGCAGAGGACGGCAAACTAATGAAAAACTGTTTTTT.

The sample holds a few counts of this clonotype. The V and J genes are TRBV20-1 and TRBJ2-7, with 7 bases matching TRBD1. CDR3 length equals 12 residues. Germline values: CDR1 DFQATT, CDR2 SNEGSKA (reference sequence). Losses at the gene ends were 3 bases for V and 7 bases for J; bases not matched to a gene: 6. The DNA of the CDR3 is TGCAGTGCTAGGAAGGGGGCTTATGAGCAGTACTTC. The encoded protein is CSARKGAYEQYF.

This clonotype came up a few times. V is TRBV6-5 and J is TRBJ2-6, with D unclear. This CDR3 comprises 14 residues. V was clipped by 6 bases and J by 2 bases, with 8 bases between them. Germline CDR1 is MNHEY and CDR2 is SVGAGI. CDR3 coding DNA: TGTGCCAGCAGAGGGTCGGCTGGGGCCAACGTCCTGACTTTC. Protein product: CASRGSAGANVLTF.

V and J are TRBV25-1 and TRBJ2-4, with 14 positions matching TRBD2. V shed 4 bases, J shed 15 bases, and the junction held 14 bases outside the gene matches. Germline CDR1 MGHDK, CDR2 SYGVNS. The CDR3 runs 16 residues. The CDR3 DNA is TGTGCCAGCAGTGCGGGACTAGCGGGAGAGGGTGCGTTACGGTACTTC. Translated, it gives CASSAGLAGEGALRYF.

The CDR3 sequence: CASSLGFGDYEQYF. The DNA of the CDR3 is TGTGCCAGCAGCCTGGGGTTCGGTGATTACGAGCAGTACTTC. The chain couples TRBV3-1 to TRBJ2-7; D ambiguous. The CDR3 extends over 14 amino acids. Germline-derived CDR1 and CDR2 are LGHDT and YNNKEL (reference sequence). Trimming took 4 bases from V and 4 from J, leaving 14 bases between them.

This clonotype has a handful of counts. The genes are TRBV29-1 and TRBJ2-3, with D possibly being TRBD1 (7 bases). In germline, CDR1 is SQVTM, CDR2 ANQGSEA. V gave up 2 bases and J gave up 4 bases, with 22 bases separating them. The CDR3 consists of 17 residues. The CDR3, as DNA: TGCAGCGTTGAAATAAGGGGGGACAGTCTCCCCGCAGATACGCAGTATTTT. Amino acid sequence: CSVEIRGDSLPADTQYF.

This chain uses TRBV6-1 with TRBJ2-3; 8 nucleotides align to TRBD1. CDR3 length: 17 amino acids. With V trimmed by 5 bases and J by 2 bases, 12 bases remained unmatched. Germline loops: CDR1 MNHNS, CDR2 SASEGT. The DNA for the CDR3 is TGTGCCAGCAGTAAGGACCCGGGACAGGCAAACACAGATACGCAGTATTTT. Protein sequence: CASSKDPGQANTDTQYF.

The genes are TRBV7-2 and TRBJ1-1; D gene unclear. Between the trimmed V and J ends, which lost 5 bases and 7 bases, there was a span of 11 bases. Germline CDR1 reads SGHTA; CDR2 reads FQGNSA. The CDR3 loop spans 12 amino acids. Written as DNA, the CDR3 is TGTGCCAGCAGCACCTATTTGGGTGAAGCTTTCTTT. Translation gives CASSTYLGEAFF.

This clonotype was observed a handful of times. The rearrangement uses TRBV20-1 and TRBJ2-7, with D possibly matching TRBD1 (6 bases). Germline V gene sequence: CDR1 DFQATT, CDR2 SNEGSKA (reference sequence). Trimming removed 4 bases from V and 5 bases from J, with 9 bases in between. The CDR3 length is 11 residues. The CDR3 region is CSATTGDEQYF. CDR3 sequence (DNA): TGCAGTGCTACGACAGGTGACGAGCAGTACTTC.

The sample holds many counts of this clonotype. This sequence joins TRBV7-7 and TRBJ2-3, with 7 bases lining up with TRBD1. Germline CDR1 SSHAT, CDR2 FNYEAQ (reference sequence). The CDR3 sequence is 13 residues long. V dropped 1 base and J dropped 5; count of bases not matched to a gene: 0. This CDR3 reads CASSLGQGDTQYF. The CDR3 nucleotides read TGTGCCAGCAGCTTAGGACAGGGAGATACGCAGTATTTT.

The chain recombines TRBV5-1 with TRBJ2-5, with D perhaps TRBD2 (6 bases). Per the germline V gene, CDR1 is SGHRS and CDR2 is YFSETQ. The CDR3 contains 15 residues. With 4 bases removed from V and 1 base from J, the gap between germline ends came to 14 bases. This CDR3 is CASSKTGTVQETQYF. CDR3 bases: TGCGCCAGCAGCAAGACCGGGACTGTCCAAGAGACCCAGTACTTC. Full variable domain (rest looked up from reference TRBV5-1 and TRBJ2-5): KAGVTQTPRYLIKTRGQQVTLSCSPISGHRSVSWYQQTPGQGLQFLFEYFSETQRNKGNFPGRFSGRQFSNSRSEMNVSTLELGDSALYLCASSKTGTVQETQYFGPGTRLLVL.

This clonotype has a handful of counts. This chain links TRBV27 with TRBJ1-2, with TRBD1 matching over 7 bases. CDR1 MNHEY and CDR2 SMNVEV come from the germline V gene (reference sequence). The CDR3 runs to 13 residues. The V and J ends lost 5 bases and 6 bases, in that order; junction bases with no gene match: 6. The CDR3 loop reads CASSPRDSHGYTF. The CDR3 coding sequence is TGTGCCAGCAGTCCCCGGGACAGCCATGGCTACACCTTC.

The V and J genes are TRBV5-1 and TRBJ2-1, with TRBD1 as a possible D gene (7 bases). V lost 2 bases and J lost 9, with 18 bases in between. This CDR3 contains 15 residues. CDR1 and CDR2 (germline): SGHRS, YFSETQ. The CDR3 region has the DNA TGCGCCAGCAGCTTCGGAGGGGGCGATTCGGGTGAGCAGTTCTTC. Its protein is CASSFGGGDSGEQFF.

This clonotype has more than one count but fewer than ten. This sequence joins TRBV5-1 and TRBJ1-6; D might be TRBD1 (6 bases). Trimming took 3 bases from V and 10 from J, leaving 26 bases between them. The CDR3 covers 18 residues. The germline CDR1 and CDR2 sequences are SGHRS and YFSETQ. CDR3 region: CASSSWGPGASPWSPLHF. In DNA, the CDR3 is TGCGCCAGCAGCTCCTGGGGTCCGGGGGCGTCCCCCTGGTCACCCCTCCACTTT.

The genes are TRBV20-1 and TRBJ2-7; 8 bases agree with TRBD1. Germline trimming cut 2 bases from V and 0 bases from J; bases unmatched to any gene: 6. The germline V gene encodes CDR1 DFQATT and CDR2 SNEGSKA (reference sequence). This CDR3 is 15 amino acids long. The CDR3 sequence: CSARLNRGNSYEQYF. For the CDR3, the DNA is TGCAGTGCTAGACTAAACAGGGGGAACTCCTACGAGCAGTACTTC.